The clone carrying this T cell receptor beta chain was found many times. CDR3 length equals 14 residues. Trimming shortened V by 0 bases and J by 6 bases, and 9 bases separated the two germline ends. The germline CDR1 and CDR2 sequences are MNHNY and SVGAGI (reference sequence). This specimen comes from a study of T cells in Graves' hyperthyroidism and ophthalmopathy. It was RNA transcripts that yielded the amplified TCR beta CDR3 regions. The primer set for the first-round RT-PCR of the TCR CDR3 was HTBI. MiXCR, run by TCRdb on the multiplex PCR reads, gives a single entry per CDR3 protein. The sample holds roughly 300,000 distinct CDR3 sequences, about 20% seen once.

Sequencing was performed on blood. This rearrangement joins TRBV6-6 to TRBJ2-1, with a tentative D call TRBD1 (5 bases). The TCR comes from a woman aged 45 to 65 with Graves' hyperthyroidism. CDR3 DNA sequence: TGTGCCAGCAGTTACTCTTCCAGGGTCAATGAGCAGTTCTTC. It specifies CASSYSSRVNEQFF.